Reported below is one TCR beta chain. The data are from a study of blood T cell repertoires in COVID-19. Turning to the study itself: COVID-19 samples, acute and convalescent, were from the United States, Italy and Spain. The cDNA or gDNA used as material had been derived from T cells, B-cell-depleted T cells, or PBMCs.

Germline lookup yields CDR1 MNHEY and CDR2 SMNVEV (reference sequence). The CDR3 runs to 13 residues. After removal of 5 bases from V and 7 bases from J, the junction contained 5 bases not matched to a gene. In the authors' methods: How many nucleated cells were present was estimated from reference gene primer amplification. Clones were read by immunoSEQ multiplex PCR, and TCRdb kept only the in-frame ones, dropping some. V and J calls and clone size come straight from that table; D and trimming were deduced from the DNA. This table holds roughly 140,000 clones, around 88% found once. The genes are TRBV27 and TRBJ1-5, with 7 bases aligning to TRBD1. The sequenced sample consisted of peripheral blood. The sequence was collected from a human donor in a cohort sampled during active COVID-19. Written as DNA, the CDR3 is TGTGCCAGCAGTATGGGGACAGCCCAGCCCCAGCATTTT. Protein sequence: CASSMGTAQPQHF.